Listed here is a single TCR beta chain. This record comes from a study of human T cells and chemical hapten exposure. TCRdb re-called the RACE reads through MiXCR, storing one row per CDR3 protein. The table lists some 80,000 distinct CDR3 sequences, approximately 10% of them singletons. V was cut by 1 base and J by 5 bases, with 10 bases left in between. There are 15 residues in the CDR3. From germline, CDR1 is SGHNT and CDR2 YYREEE (reference sequence). Time point in this sample: patch test 2, 6 weeks after DPC sensitization. Sample treatment: therapeutic diphenylcyclopropenone sensitization with weekly scalp DPC.

Material: whole blood, obtained in connection with sensitization to the hapten diphenylcyclopropenone (DPC). J is TRBJ2-6 and V is TRBV5-4, with unresolved D. The clonotype comes from a man between 18 and 35 years old with alopecia areata. Some clones in this sample may be carry-over from other donors' samples. The CDR3 coding sequence is TGTGCCAGCAGCTTGCCGTCTCTAAGGGCCAACGTCCTGACTTTC. Amino acids: CASSLPSLRANVLTF.